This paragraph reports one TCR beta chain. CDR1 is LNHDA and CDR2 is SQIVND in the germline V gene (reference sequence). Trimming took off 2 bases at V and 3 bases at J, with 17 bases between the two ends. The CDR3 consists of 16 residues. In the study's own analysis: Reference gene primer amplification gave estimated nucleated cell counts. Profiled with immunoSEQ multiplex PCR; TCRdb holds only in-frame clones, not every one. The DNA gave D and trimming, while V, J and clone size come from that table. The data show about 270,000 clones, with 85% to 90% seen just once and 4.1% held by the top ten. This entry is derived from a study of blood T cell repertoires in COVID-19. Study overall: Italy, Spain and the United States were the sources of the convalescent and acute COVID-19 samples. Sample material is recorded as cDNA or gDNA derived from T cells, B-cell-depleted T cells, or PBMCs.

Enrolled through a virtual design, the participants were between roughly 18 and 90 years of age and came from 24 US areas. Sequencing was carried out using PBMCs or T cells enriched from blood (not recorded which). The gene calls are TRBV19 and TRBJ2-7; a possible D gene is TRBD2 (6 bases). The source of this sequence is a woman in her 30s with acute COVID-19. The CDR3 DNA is TGTGCCAGTAGTATAACGTTCCGGGAGCCTTTCTACGAGCAGTACTTC. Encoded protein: CASSITFREPFYEQYF.